Each of the 14 T cell receptor beta chains below was sequenced from the same sample in a study of T cell responses to AZD1222 COVID-19 vaccine. Assay: immunoSEQ multiplex PCR; the TCRdb copy retains only in-frame clones and omits some. The table has about 82,000 clones, 83% seen once. The sample here was peripheral blood, taken 28 days after the second AZD1222 dose. These receptors came from an adult who received the AZD1222 COVID-19 vaccine.

This chain links TRBV11-3 with TRBJ2-1, with TRBD2 matching over 12 bases. This CDR3 spans 15 amino acids. Germline CDR1 SGHNT, CDR2 YENEEA. V lost 2 bases to trimming and J lost 9 bases; unmatched junction nucleotides: 5. The CDR3 sequence: CASSLLAGGPSEQFF. The CDR3 DNA follows: TGTGCCAGCAGCTTACTAGCGGGAGGGCCCTCTGAGCAGTTCTTC.

The chain employs TRBV25-1 and TRBJ2-3; 7 nucleotides agree with TRBD2. The CDR3 totals 15 residues. V was clipped by 4 bases and J by 2 bases; unmatched bases: 6. The germline CDR1 and CDR2 sequences are MGHDK and SYGVNS. This CDR3 is CASSATGDYTDTQYF. The CDR3 DNA follows: TGTGCCAGCAGTGCGACGGGGGACTACACAGATACGCAGTATTTT. Together with reference TRBV25-1 and TRBJ2-3, the CDR3 gives the full variable domain: EADIYQTPRYLVIGTGKKITLECSQTMGHDKMYWYQQDPGMELHLIHYSYGVNSTEKGDLSSESTVSRIRTEHFPLTLESARPSHTSQYLCASSATGDYTDTQYFGPGTRLTVL.

The chain uses TRBV7-9 and TRBJ2-1; 10 positions match TRBD2. This CDR3 spans 16 amino acids. V lost 5 bases, J lost 7 bases, and 11 bases stayed unmatched. Looked up from germline, CDR1 is SEHNR and CDR2 is FQNEAQ (reference sequence). The CDR3 region is CASSTRLAGFLNEQFF. In nucleotides, the CDR3 is TGTGCCAGCAGCACACGACTAGCGGGTTTCCTTAATGAGCAGTTCTTC.

This rearrangement joins TRBV19 to TRBJ1-5, with D perhaps matching TRBD1 (5 bases). V lost 5 bases to trimming and J lost 4 bases, with 15 bases between them. Germline loops: CDR1 LNHDA, CDR2 SQIVND (reference sequence). CDR3 length equals 15 residues. CDR3 amino acids: CASSAPGPGNQPQHF. The CDR3 DNA follows: TGTGCCAGTAGTGCACCGGGCCCAGGGAATCAGCCCCAGCATTTT.

The V gene is TRBV28, the J gene TRBJ2-1; D ambiguous. The CDR3 spans 12 residues. Germline V gene sequence: CDR1 MDHEN, CDR2 SYDVKM. V dropped 5 bases and J dropped 10 bases, with 12 bases sitting between them. In DNA, the CDR3 is TGTGCCAGCAGTCCACGGTGGCGAGAGCAGTTCTTC. Its translation is CASSPRWREQFF.

This clone was seen a handful of times. The chain joins TRBV4-1 to TRBJ1-6; 12 nucleotides match TRBD1. The length of the CDR3 is 18 residues. Per the germline V gene, CDR1 is MGHRA and CDR2 is YSYEKL. J lost 11 bases, V lost 3 bases, and 14 bases had no gene match. The CDR3 region has the DNA TGCGCCAGCAGCCACTCCGGGACAGGGGGCCAATCAGGGGCACCCCTCCACTTT. Protein sequence: CASSHSGTGGQSGAPLHF.

The chain recombines TRBV24-1 with TRBJ2-3; D call uncertain. With 5 bases removed from V and 6 bases from J, the gap between germline ends came to 14 bases. This CDR3 is built from 14 residues. The germline CDR1 and CDR2 sequences are KGHDR and SFDVKD. CDR3 coding DNA: TGTGCCACCAGTGGGGCCCACCCGACGGATACGCAGTATTTT. Residues: CATSGAHPTDTQYF.

This chain joins TRBV4-3 and TRBJ1-5; D call uncertain. Germline values: CDR1 LGHNA, CDR2 YSLEER. V gave up 0 bases and J gave up 1 base, with 10 bases separating them. There are 16 residues in the CDR3. The CDR3 region is CASSQDRQASNQPQHF. The DNA of the CDR3 is TGCGCCAGCAGCCAAGATCGCCAGGCGAGCAATCAGCCCCAGCATTTT.

This chain connects TRBV18 to TRBJ1-1; TRBD1 is a possible D gene (5 bases). Per germline, CDR1 KGHSH and CDR2 LQKENI. The V and J ends lost 2 bases and 3 bases respectively, with 10 bases between them. CDR3 size: 14 residues. This chain's CDR3 is CASSPGRGDTEAFF. CDR3 nucleotides: TGTGCCAGCTCACCAGGACGGGGGGACACTGAAGCTTTCTTT.

The chain couples TRBV7-3 to TRBJ1-1, with D perhaps TRBD1 (5 bases). This CDR3 is built from 16 residues. The ends were cut back, 0 bases at V and 3 bases at J, with 14 bases in the middle. Germline CDR1 SGHTA, CDR2 FQGTGA. In nucleotides, the CDR3 is TGTGCCAGCAGCTTAACGGGGGAGCTGAATGACACTGAAGCTTTCTTT. It specifies CASSLTGELNDTEAFF.

This chain connects TRBV7-2 to TRBJ1-2, with TRBD1 identical over 8 bases. This CDR3 comprises 14 residues. Germline lookup yields CDR1 SGHTA and CDR2 FQGNSA. The V segment lost 2 bases and the J segment 4 bases; nucleotides outside the gene matches: 3. CDR3 sequence (DNA): TGTGCCAGCAGCTTACCAGGGGGCAGCTATGGCTACACCTTC. This translates into CASSLPGGSYGYTF.

The genes are TRBV4-3 and TRBJ2-1; D unclear. The CDR3 runs to 13 residues. Trimming pared 0 bases from V and 2 bases from J, leaving 2 bases between. Germline CDR1 and CDR2: LGHNA and YSLEER. Written as DNA, the CDR3 is TGCGCCAGCAGCCAAGACCCCTACAATGAGCAGTTCTTC. Protein: CASSQDPYNEQFF.

The chain is built from TRBV4-1 and TRBJ2-3; TRBD1 is a possible D gene (6 bases). V was clipped by 0 bases and J by 2 bases, with 12 bases between them. The CDR3 loop spans 16 amino acids. The germline V gene encodes CDR1 MGHRA and CDR2 YSYEKL. The CDR3 DNA follows: TGCGCCAGCAGCCAAGATGGAAACAGGGCCACAGATACGCAGTATTTT. This encodes CASSQDGNRATDTQYF.

This clone was seen only a few times. The CDR3 spells CASSLGLEGSYEQYF. CDR3 nucleotide sequence: TGTGCCAGCAGCTTAGGACTTGAGGGGTCCTACGAGCAGTACTTC. V and J are TRBV5-4 and TRBJ2-7; D might be TRBD1 or TRBD2, each matching 5 bases. The CDR3 totals 15 residues. Germline V gene lookup returns CDR1 SGHNT and CDR2 YYREEE (reference sequence). V lost 2 bases, J lost 1 base, and 13 bases lay in between.